A single sample is the source of the 20 T cell receptor beta chains below, sequenced in a study of neurological immune-mediated disorders. TCRdb reprocessed the 5' RACE reads via MiXCR and lists one record per CDR3 protein. The sample holds about 21,000 distinct CDR3 sequences; 5% to 7% are singletons and the top ten take over 35%. The sample was CD8+ T cells from blood. The receptors come from a man between 18 and 29 years old in good health.

This clonotype was seen repeatedly, ten times or more. The chain joins TRBV5-5 to TRBJ1-5; no clear D. The V gene lost 1 base and the J gene lost 4 bases, with 12 bases spanning the gap. Looked up from germline, CDR1 is SGHKS and CDR2 is YYEKEE (reference sequence). The CDR3 totals 15 residues. The CDR3, as DNA: TGTGCCAGCAGCTTGTATCCGGGCCTTAATCAGCCCCAGCATTTT. Translation gives CASSLYPGLNQPQHF.

This clonotype was seen many times. The V gene is TRBV28, the J gene TRBJ2-7, with D perhaps TRBD1 (6 bases). The CDR3 length is 13 residues. Trimming left V 8 bases short and J 6 bases short, with 17 bases between. Germline values: CDR1 MDHEN, CDR2 SYDVKM. The CDR3 DNA reads TGTGCCAGCCGCTTTAATACAGGGCGCGAGCAGTACTTC. Translated, it gives CASRFNTGREQYF.

This clonotype has only a few counts. V is TRBV6-6 and J is TRBJ1-5; tentatively, D is TRBD1 (5 bases). This CDR3 is 15 amino acids long. CDR1 and CDR2 (germline): MNHNY, SVGAGI (reference sequence). The V end was cut by 5 bases, the J end by 0 bases, with 11 bases between. CDR3 region: CASSITGLSNQPQHF. CDR3 sequence (DNA): TGTGCCAGCAGTATTACAGGTCTTAGCAATCAGCCCCAGCATTTT.

The table lists this clonotype with many counts. V and J are TRBV4-3 and TRBJ2-1, with TRBD2 identical over 13 bases. The CDR3 has 16 amino acids. Germline assignment: CDR1 LGHNA and CDR2 YSLEER. The trim removed 2 bases at V and 8 bases at J, leaving 6 bases unmatched. CDR3 residues: CASSQLITSGGDEQFF. The CDR3 DNA reads as TGCGCCAGCAGCCAACTTATAACTAGCGGGGGGGATGAGCAGTTCTTC.

In this sample, this clonotype turned up many times. The chain couples TRBV19 to TRBJ1-2, with 9 positions matching TRBD1. Germline V gene lookup returns CDR1 LNHDA and CDR2 SQIVND (reference sequence). J was trimmed by 4 bases and V by 6 bases; bases with no gene match: 6. The CDR3 is made up of 14 amino acids. CDR3 DNA: TGTGCCAGTAGGACTACAGGGGGCGTCTATGGCTACACCTTC. It translates to CASRTTGGVYGYTF.

This clonotype appeared many times. The rearrangement uses TRBV4-3 and TRBJ2-1; 9 bases map to TRBD2. This CDR3 comprises 16 residues. Unmatched junction bases numbered 10, after V lost 0 bases and J lost 10 bases. CDR1 is LGHNA and CDR2 is YSLEER in the germline V gene. CDR3 bases: TGCGCCAGCAGCCAAGATGAGGCTAGCGGGGATGGGGAGCAGTTCTTC. Translation: CASSQDEASGDGEQFF.

This clonotype has at least ten counts. The V and J genes are TRBV20-1 and TRBJ2-1; the match to TRBD1 covers 9 bases. V gave up 5 bases and J gave up 2 bases; unmatched junction bases: 4. The germline CDR1 and CDR2 sequences are DFQATT and SNEGSKA (reference sequence). This CDR3 contains 14 residues. This chain's CDR3 is CSARTGEPYNEQFF. The CDR3 bases are TGCAGTGCTCGGACAGGGGAGCCCTACAATGAGCAGTTCTTC.

Concerning this clonotype: A much larger clone differs by one base, so this may be a read error. The V and J genes are TRBV20-1 and TRBJ1-1; D is undetermined. Trimming pared 0 bases from V and 5 bases from J, leaving 25 bases between. The CDR3 has 18 amino acids. Per germline, CDR1 DFQATT and CDR2 SNEGSKA (reference sequence). The CDR3 reads CSARELVTRGTYQTEAFF. CDR3 DNA sequence: TGCAGTGCTAGAGAGCTAGTGACCCGGGGAACATATCAAACTGAAGCTTTCTTT.

The sample holds many counts of this clonotype. V is TRBV5-1 and J is TRBJ1-2; TRBD1 agrees at 11 bases. The V segment lost 0 bases and the J segment 4 bases; nucleotides outside the gene matches: 11. Germline CDR1 and CDR2: SGHRS and YFSETQ. CDR3 length: 18 residues. The DNA for the CDR3 is TGCGCCAGCAGCTTGGTTCGGGACAGGGGGAGGTCTGCCTATGGCTACACCTTC. The encoded protein is CASSLVRDRGRSAYGYTF. The whole variable domain, filled in from reference TRBV5-1 and TRBJ1-2, reads KAGVTQTPRYLIKTRGQQVTLSCSPISGHRSVSWYQQTPGQGLQFLFEYFSETQRNKGNFPGRFSGRQFSNSRSEMNVSTLELGDSALYLCASSLVRDRGRSAYGYTFGSGTRLTVV.

This clonotype was picked up many times. The rearrangement links TRBV6-5 to TRBJ2-7; no firm D call. Trimming removed 10 bases at V and 6 bases at J, with 13 bases between. There are 11 residues in the CDR3. Germline CDR1 and CDR2: MNHEY and SVGAGI. CDR3 sequence: CAKPFGSEQYF. CDR3 nucleotides: TGTGCCAAGCCTTTTGGTTCCGAGCAGTACTTC.

Many counts were recorded for this clonotype. The genes are TRBV9 and TRBJ2-1; D assignment may be TRBD1 or TRBD2 (5 bases each). The CDR3 is 15 amino acids. Germline V gene sequence: CDR1 SGDLS, CDR2 YYNGEE. The germline V and J ends were trimmed by 4 bases and 8 bases, with 19 bases remaining between them. CDR3 protein: CASSFGVVRGDEQFF. The CDR3 DNA reads TGTGCCAGCAGCTTCGGGGTTGTACGGGGCGATGAGCAGTTCTTC.

This clonotype was detected ten times or more. The chain employs TRBV16 and TRBJ1-5; D possibly corresponds to TRBD1 (5 bases). Germline loops: CDR1 KGHSY, CDR2 FQNENV. The CDR3 spans 13 residues. V dropped 1 base and J dropped 8 bases, with 9 bases sitting between them. CDR3 protein: CASSQFLGEPQHF. DNA for the CDR3: TGTGCCAGCAGCCAATTTCTGGGGGAGCCCCAGCATTTT. Variable domain in full (rest from reference TRBV16 and TRBJ1-5): GEEVAQTPKHLVRGEGQKAKLYCAPIKGHSYVFWYQQVLKNEFKFLISFQNENVFDETGMPKERFSAKCLPNSPCSLEIQATKLEDSAVYFCASSQFLGEPQHFGDGTRLSIL.

The sample holds many counts of this clonotype. The gene calls are TRBV20-1 and TRBJ2-1; D is perhaps TRBD2 (6 bases). Germline loops: CDR1 DFQATT, CDR2 SNEGSKA (reference sequence). Trimming took off 0 bases at V and 7 bases at J, with 13 bases between the two ends. This CDR3 contains 14 residues. CDR3 loop: CSARDVDRGNEQFF. Written as DNA, the CDR3 is TGCAGTGCTAGAGACGTGGACCGGGGGAATGAGCAGTTCTTC.

This clonotype was picked up many times. The V call is TRBV19, the J call TRBJ1-5; no clear D gene. The CDR3 totals 13 residues. Germline values: CDR1 LNHDA, CDR2 SQIVND (reference sequence). Trimming removed 1 base from V and 8 bases from J, with 9 bases in between. The CDR3 DNA follows: TGTGCCAGTAGTATAGTCCGAACCAAGCCCCAGCATTTT. Translating it yields CASSIVRTKPQHF. Filled out from reference TRBV19 and TRBJ1-5, the complete variable domain reads DGGITQSPKYLFRKEGQNVTLSCEQNLNHDAMYWYRQDPGQGLRLIYYSQIVNDFQKGDIAEGYSVSREKKESFPLTVTSAQKNPTAFYLCASSIVRTKPQHFGDGTRLSIL.

With regard to this clonotype: This may come from a read error, since a much larger clone is one base off. V gene TRBV7-3 combines with J gene TRBJ2-2, with a possible D match to TRBD2 (5 bases). The germline gives CDR1 SGHTA, CDR2 FQGTGA. This CDR3 contains 15 residues. The V gene lost 3 bases and the J gene lost 2 bases, with 10 bases spanning the gap. The CDR3 is CASSFGERNTGELFF. In nucleotides, the CDR3 is TGTGCCAGCAGCTTCGGGGAGCGCAACACCGGGGAGCTGTTTTTT.

The table lists this clonotype with many counts. This rearrangement joins TRBV6-5 to TRBJ1-5; D remains ambiguous. V lost 4 bases and J 5 bases, leaving 12 bases between the germline ends. Germline V gene data show CDR1 as MNHEY and CDR2 as SVGAGI. The CDR3 runs to 14 residues. CDR3 sequence (DNA): TGTGCCAGCAGTTTCGAACAGAGTTATCAGCCCCAGCATTTT. It codes for CASSFEQSYQPQHF.

This clonotype was counted ten times or more. J is TRBJ1-1 and V is TRBV5-1, with TRBD1 as a possible D gene (6 bases). This CDR3 region has 17 residues. The V and J ends lost 0 bases and 5 bases respectively, with 20 bases between them. The germline gives CDR1 SGHRS, CDR2 YFSETQ. CDR3 bases: TGCGCCAGCAGCTTGGGTTACGGGCGGCAGGGGAGGACTGAAGCTTTCTTT. Translating it yields CASSLGYGRQGRTEAFF.

In this sample, this clonotype turned up many times. This chain joins TRBV2 and TRBJ2-7; 8 positions match TRBD1. J was trimmed by 2 bases and V by 6 bases; bases with no gene match: 6. Germline V CDR1 and CDR2: SNHLY, FYNNEI. The CDR3 has 14 residues. CDR3 DNA: TGTGCCAGCAGAGACAGGGGCCAGGCCTACGAGCAGTACTTC. It translates to CASRDRGQAYEQYF.

In its sample, this clonotype was seen many times. Germline and junction disagree at one end, which may indicate a read error. V gene TRBV7-2 combines with J gene TRBJ1-2; D call uncertain. Per the germline V gene, CDR1 is SGHTA and CDR2 is FQGNSA. The CDR3 spans 11 residues. CDR3 amino acids: CSSRYAGGYTF. CDR3 sequence (DNA): TGTTCCAGCAGATACGCGGGAGGCTACACCTTC.

This clonotype was recorded at least ten times. The V and J genes are TRBV25-1 and TRBJ1-2, with D possibly TRBD1 on 6 matching bases. This CDR3 comprises 14 residues. The germline V and J ends were trimmed by 3 bases and 3 bases, with 11 bases remaining between them. Germline CDR1 is MGHDK and CDR2 is SYGVNS. The CDR3 nucleotides are TGTGCCAGCAGTGACAGGGGATCGTACTATGGCTACACCTTC. Protein sequence: CASSDRGSYYGYTF.